The T cell receptor beta chain described here comes from a study of T-cell reconstitution after alpha-beta-depleted transplantation in children listed by TCRdb under 2016. Looking at the study overall: Using TCR repertoire profiling, the study quantitatively followed how T-cell immune reconstitution unfolded in children after TCRalphabeta/CD19-depleted allogeneic hematopoietic cell transplantation. The full study reports these points: The frequencies of hyperexpanded clones fell over the following months, and after one year, T-cell counts and TCRbeta diversity were mostly attributed to newly produced T cells. The high TCRbeta diversity at day 60 in some patients was ascribed to recipient T cells and intrathymic progenitors that had survived conditioning. The apparently early alphabetaT-cell count recovery about two months after transplant was reportedly dependent on only several hundred rapidly expanded clones derived from non-depleted graft cells.

From V the trimming removes 3 bases and from J it removes 0 bases, while the gene matches leave 11 bases of the junction unaccounted for. The CDR3 starts with the cysteine, ends with the phenylalanine, and has 18 residues. The DNA shown is the 54-base CDR3, in frame from base 1. For CDR1 and CDR2, the germline V gene lists SGHAT and FQNNGV. This specimen's treatment or condition label, per the study, means: allogeneic hematopoietic cell transplantation with graft depleted of TCRalphabeta T cells and CD19 B cells. The children who served as transplant recipients had been given grafts of TCRalphabeta/CD19-depleted allogeneic hematopoietic cells. Of note for this clonotype: The antigen it recognizes is unknown. No quality values exist for individual bases; no much larger clone is one base distant.

Libraries were prepared through PCR. These reads were obtained on an Illumina HiSeq 2500. Molecular barcoding was employed in the preparation of TCR libraries, with unique molecular identifiers being used to normalize TCRbeta repertoire quantification. In-frame beta chains were kept once TCRdb had trimmed the public reads at Q25 with fastp and called clones with MiXCR. Each record represents a unique CDR3 protein, reported with the most common genes and DNA among its rows. This sample has approximately 120,000 distinct CDR3 sequences in its table, and roughly 9% of those were observed once. The biggest ten clones account for around 24% of the sample.

The TCR originated in a girl under three years old who had a stem cell transplant for combined immunodeficiency, so the T cells may come from the graft donor. The rearrangement joined TRBV11-2 to TRBJ1-3; TRBD1 lines up with 7 middle nucleotides. Here the sequenced sample was PBMCs, mostly from graft donor cells, taken 180 days after TCRalphabeta/CD19-depleted stem cell transplant. In nucleotide form, the sequence is TGTGCCAGCAGCTTTTTCCCGGGACAGTTTTACTCTGGAAACACCATATATTTT. This is translated as CASSFFPGQFYSGNTIYF. Outside the CDR3, residues come from the reference TRBV11-2 and TRBJ1-3 proteins, so the full variable domain is: EAGVAQSPRYKIIEKRQSVAFWCNPISGHATLYWYQQILGQGPKLLIQFQNNGVVDDSQLPKDRFSAERLKGVDSTLKIQPAKLEDSAVYLCASSFFPGQFYSGNTIYFGEGSWLTVV.